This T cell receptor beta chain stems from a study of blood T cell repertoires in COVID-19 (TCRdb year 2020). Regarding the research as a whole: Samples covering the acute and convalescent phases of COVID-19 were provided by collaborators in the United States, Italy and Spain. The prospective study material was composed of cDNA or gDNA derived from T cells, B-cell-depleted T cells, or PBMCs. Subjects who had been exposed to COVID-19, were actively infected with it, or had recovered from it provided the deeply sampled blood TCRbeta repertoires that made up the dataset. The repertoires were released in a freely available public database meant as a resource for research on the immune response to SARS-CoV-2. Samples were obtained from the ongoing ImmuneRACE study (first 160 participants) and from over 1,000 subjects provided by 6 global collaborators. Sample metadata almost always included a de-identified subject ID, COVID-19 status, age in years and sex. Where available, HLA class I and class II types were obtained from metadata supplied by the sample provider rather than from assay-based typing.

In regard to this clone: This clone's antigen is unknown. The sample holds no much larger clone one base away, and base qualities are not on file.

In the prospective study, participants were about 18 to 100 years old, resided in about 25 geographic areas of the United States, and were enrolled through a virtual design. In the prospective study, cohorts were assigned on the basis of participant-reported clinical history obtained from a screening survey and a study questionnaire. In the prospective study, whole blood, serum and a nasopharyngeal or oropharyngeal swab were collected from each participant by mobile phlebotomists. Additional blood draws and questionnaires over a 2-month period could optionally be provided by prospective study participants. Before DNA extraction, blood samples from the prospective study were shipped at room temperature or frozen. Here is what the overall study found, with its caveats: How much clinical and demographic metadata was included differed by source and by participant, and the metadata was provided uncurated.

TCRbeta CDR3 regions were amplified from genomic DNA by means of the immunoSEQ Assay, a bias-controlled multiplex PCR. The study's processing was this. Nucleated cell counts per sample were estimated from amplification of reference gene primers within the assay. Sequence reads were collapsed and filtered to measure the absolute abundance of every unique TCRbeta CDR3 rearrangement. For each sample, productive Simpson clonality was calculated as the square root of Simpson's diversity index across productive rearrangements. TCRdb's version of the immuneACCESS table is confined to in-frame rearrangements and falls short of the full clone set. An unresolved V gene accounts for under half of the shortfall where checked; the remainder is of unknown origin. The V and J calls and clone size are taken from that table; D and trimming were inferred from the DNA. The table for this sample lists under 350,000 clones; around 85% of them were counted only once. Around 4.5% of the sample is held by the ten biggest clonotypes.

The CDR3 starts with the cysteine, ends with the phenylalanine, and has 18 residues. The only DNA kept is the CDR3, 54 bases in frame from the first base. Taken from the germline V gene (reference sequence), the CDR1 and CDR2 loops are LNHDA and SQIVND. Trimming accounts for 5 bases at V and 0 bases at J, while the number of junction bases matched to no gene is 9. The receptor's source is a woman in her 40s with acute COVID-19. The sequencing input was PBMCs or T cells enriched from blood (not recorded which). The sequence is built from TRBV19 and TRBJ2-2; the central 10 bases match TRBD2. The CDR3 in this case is CASSASGGAFSNTGELFF. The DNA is TGTGCCAGTAGTGCAAGCGGGGGGGCCTTTTCGAACACCGGGGAGCTGTTTTTT.